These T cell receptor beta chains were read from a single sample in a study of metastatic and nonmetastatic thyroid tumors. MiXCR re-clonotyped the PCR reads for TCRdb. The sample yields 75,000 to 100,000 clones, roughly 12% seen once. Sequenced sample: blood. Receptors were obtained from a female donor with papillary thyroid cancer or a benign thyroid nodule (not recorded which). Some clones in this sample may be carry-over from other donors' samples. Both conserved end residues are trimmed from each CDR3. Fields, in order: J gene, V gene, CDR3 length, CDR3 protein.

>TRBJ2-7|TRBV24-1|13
ATSEGGLTTYEQY
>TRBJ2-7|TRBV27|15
ASSLLAGGPGDYEQY
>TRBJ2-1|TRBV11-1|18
ASSLGIRGLAGGEYNEQF
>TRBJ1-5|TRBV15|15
ATTSDSGLYSNQPQH
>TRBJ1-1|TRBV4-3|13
ASSQEDEGWTEAF
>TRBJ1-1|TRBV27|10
ASSLGRGEAF
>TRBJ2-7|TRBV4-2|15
ASSQTINSGRHYEQY
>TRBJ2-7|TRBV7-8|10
ASSQQGSEQY
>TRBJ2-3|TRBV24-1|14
ATSEPDRVDTDTQY
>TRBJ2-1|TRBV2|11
ASSEHGKNEQF
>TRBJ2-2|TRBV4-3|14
ASSQVVAGAVGELF
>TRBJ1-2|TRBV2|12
ASSPFRETYGYT
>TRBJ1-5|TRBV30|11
AWSLSPDQPQH
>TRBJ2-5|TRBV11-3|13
ASILGTGVEETQY
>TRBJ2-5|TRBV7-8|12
ASSPPPILETQY
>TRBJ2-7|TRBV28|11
ASRTTGRYEQY
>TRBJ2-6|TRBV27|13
ASSSRGAGANVLT
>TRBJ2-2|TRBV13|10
ASSLINGELF
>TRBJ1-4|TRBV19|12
ASTNGGGSGKLF
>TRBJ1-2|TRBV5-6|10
ASSWGQPGYT
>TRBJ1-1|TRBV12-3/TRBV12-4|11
ASRLQGNTEAF
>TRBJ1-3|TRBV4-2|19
ASSQEVSAPGLINSGNTIY
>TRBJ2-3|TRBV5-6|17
ASSLVGTSGRAGTDTQY
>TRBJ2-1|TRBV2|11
ASSNPGYNEQF
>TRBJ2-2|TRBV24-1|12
ATTPSSYTGELF
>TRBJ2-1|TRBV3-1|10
ASSRVDNEQF
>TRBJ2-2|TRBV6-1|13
VSSEGWKGSGELF